Below are 5 T cell receptor delta chains sequenced from a single sample in a study of Vδ1+ human thymocytes listed by TCRdb under 2018. TCRdb names Illumina MiSeq as the instrument used. RNA extraction was carried out with the RNeasy mini kit, and reverse transcription was then done using Superscript III. Multiplex PCR was used to generate CDR3 amplicons, with pooled V-gene forward primers and a constant-region reverse primer carrying Illumina adaptor overhangs. TCRdb processed the public reads again with the CATT caller, after which rows with matching DNA were combined. This sample comprises about 20,000 delta-chain clones, about 8% of them detected only once. The ten largest clonotypes hold 0.8% to 1% of the sample. The full study reports these points: Unlike the oligoclonal repertoires in peripheral blood, the thymic TRG and TRD repertoires appeared highly polyclonal, with Gaussian CDR3 length distributions.

The antigens of these receptors remain unknown. The sample consisted of Vdelta1+ gamma-delta thymocytes from the thymus. Per the publication, the cell subset or site label means: FACS-sorted CD3+ TCRalphabeta- TCRVdelta1+ TCRVdelta2- thymocytes. The receptors were gathered from a child younger than two who had congenital heart surgery.

The chain carries TRDV1 and TRDJ1; TRDD3 aligns across 9 bases. Since TCRdb gives no J gene, matching the DNA to germline was used here to assign it. Germline V gene sequence: CDR1 TSWWSYY, CDR2 QGS. Germline trimming cut 1 base from V and 0 bases from J; bases unmatched to any gene: 6. CDR3 size: 17 residues. The CDR3 coding sequence is TGTGCTCTTGGGGAACGCCCGGCTGGGGGATACACCGATAAACTCATCTTT. Protein product: CALGERPAGGYTDKLIF.

The chain has TRDV1 and TRDJ1, with 7 bases fitting TRDD2. Looked up from germline, CDR1 is TSWWSYY and CDR2 is QGS. This CDR3 region has 22 residues. The V gene end was trimmed by 2 bases and the J gene end by 2 bases; junction bases not matched to a gene: 26. Here the CDR3 reads CALGERRAYSYSPGRCTDKLIF. DNA for the CDR3: TGTGCTCTTGGGGAAAGGCGGGCCTATTCCTACTCTCCGGGGAGGTGTACCGATAAACTCATCTTT.

In its sample, this clone was seen a few times. This sequence joins TRDV1 and TRDJ1; the D call may be TRDD2 or TRDD3 (5 bases each). The V and J ends lost 2 bases and 0 bases respectively, with 22 bases between them. The CDR3 has 19 amino acids. The germline CDR1 and CDR2 sequences are TSWWSYY and QGS. The CDR3 DNA follows: TGTGCTCTTGGGGAATCAGGTCCCCCTACATACTGGTACACCGATAAACTCATCTTT. Its protein product is CALGESGPPTYWYTDKLIF.

This clone was counted a single time. The V and J genes are TRDV1 and TRDJ1; 7 bases fit TRDD2. Assignment of the J gene here rests on matching the DNA to germline, because TCRdb gives none. Looked up from germline, CDR1 is TSWWSYY and CDR2 is QGS. V was pared by 4 bases and J by 0 bases, with 20 bases of the junction left unmatched. The CDR3 extends over 20 amino acids. The CDR3 protein is CALGVGYSYGPLVYTDKLIF. The CDR3 DNA reads as TGTGCTCTTGGGGTCGGTTATTCCTACGGCCCTCTGGTGTACACCGATAAACTCATCTTT.

The chain uses TRDV1 and TRDJ1; a weak D match, TRDD3 (9 bases). The germline gives CDR1 TSWWSYY, CDR2 QGS. This CDR3 contains 20 residues. V was trimmed by 4 bases and J by 2 bases, leaving 29 bases between them. The CDR3 region is CALGGLLPTPLGDSTDKLIF. Here the CDR3 DNA reads TGTGCTCTTGGGGGCCTTCTTCCTACCCCTCTGGGGGATTCGACCGATAAACTCATCTTT.